The clone carrying this T cell receptor (beta chain) was counted ten times or more. Its cognate antigen is unknown. Amplification targeted TCR beta CDR3 regions from RNA transcripts. HTBI primers drove first-round RT-PCR of the TCR CDR3. MiXCR was run by TCRdb on the multiplex PCR reads, yielding one entry per CDR3 protein. Of around 690,000 distinct CDR3 sequences listed, 15% to 20% were seen once; the top ten hold around a sixth. This entry belongs to a study of T cells in Graves' hyperthyroidism and ophthalmopathy. Findings and limits, study-wide: Blood shared most expanded thyroid clonotypes above 0.001.

The CDR3 is 15 amino acids. Germline-derived CDR1 and CDR2 are SGDLS and YYNGEE. Between the trimmed V and J ends, which lost 0 bases and 5 bases, there was a span of 11 bases. The TCR sequence derives from a man in his fifties with Graves' hyperthyroidism. The source material was blood. The rearrangement uses TRBV9 and TRBJ2-2; D is unresolved. The chain's CDR3 is CASSVGPVETGELFF. The CDR3 region has the DNA TGTGCCAGCAGCGTAGGCCCGGTAGAAACCGGGGAGCTGTTTTTT. The complete variable domain, with remaining parts taken from reference TRBV9 and TRBJ2-2, reads DSGVTQTPKHLITATGQRVTLRCSPRSGDLSVYWYQQSLDQGLQFLIQYYNGEERAKGNILERFSAQQFPDLHSELNLSSLELGDSALYFCASSVGPVETGELFFGEGSRLTVL.